Listed below are T cell receptor beta chains from one sample, sequenced in a study of blood T cell repertoires in COVID-19. TCRdb's copy holds only in-frame clones and misses some; the assay was immunoSEQ multiplex PCR. The data contain about 63,000 clones, around 76% of them seen just once; the ten biggest clones take up 50%. The sequencing sample was made of peripheral blood. The receptors were sampled from a woman over 75 with acute or convalescent COVID-19. Each CDR3 is given with its conserved first and last residue. A D gene is named only where the DNA matches it firmly. The size entry is marked missing in some rows and otherwise reads once, few, many or a size class.

J gene	clone size	V gene	D gene	CDR3 DNA	CDR3 protein
TRBJ1-2	NA	TRBV9	NA	TGTGCCAGCAGCGTAGCACAAAACTATGGCTACACCTTC	CASSVAQNYGYTF
TRBJ2-7	NA	TRBV6-5	TRBD1	TGTGCCAGCAGTTACTCGGGACAGGGGATCTACGAGCAGTACTTC	CASSYSGQGIYEQYF
TRBJ2-5	NA	TRBV5-1	TRBD1	TGCGCCAGCAGCCGGGACAGGGGAAGCCAGACCCAGTACTTC	CASSRDRGSQTQYF
TRBJ1-2	once	TRBV7-2	TRBD1	TGTGCCAGCAGCTTCGACAGGGAGTACTATGGCTACACCTTC	CASSFDREYYGYTF
TRBJ1-2	NA	TRBV11-2	NA	TGTGCCAGCAGACCGATCCGGGAGGCTAAGAACTATGGCTACACCTTC	CASRPIREAKNYGYTF
TRBJ1-2	NA	TRBV7-2	NA	TGTGCCAGCAGCCCAACCACCGGGGGAACTAACTATGGCTACACCTTC	CASSPTTGGTNYGYTF
TRBJ1-5	NA	TRBV29-1	NA	TGCAGCGTTTCGACAGGTCCCTATCAGCCCCAGCATTTT	CSVSTGPYQPQHF
TRBJ1-6	NA	TRBV27	NA	TGTGCCAGCAGTTTCGGTAATAATTCACCCCTCCACTTT	CASSFGNNSPLHF
TRBJ2-1	NA	TRBV5-1	TRBD1	TGCGCCAGCCTTAGGACAGGGGACTCCAATGAGCAGTTCTTC	CASLRTGDSNEQFF
TRBJ2-7	NA	TRBV14	NA	TGTGCCAGCAGCCAAGGTTGGGGGGTCGAGCAGTACTTC	CASSQGWGVEQYF
TRBJ2-7	NA	TRBV27	NA	TGTGCCAGCAGCCCGACTAGACTATACTACGAGCAGTACTTC	CASSPTRLYYEQYF
TRBJ2-4	few	TRBV14	TRBD2	TGTGCCAGCAGCCAAGATTGGGGCGGGAGAAGTGGCATTCAGTACTTC	CASSQDWGGRSGIQYF
TRBJ2-7	NA	TRBV14	TRBD1	TGTGCCAGCAGCCGAAAGGCCTCCGGGACAGGGGCGCGCGAGCAGTACTTC	CASSRKASGTGAREQYF
TRBJ2-1	NA	TRBV3-1/TRBV3-2	NA	TGTGCCAGCGGGGGGCGGGACAGACCCAATGAGCAGTTCTTC	CASGGRDRPNEQFF